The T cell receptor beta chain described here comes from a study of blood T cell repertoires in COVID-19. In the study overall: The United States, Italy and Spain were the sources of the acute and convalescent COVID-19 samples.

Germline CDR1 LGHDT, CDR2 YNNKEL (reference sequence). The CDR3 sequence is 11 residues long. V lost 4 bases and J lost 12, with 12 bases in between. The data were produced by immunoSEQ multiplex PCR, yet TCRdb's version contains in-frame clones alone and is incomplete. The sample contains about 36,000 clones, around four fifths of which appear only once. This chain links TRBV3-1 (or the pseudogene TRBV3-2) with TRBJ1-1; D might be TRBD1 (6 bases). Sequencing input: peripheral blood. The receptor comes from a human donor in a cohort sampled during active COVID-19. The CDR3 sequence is CASSLRGLTFF. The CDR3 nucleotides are TGTGCCAGCAGCCTCAGGGGTTTGACTTTCTTT.